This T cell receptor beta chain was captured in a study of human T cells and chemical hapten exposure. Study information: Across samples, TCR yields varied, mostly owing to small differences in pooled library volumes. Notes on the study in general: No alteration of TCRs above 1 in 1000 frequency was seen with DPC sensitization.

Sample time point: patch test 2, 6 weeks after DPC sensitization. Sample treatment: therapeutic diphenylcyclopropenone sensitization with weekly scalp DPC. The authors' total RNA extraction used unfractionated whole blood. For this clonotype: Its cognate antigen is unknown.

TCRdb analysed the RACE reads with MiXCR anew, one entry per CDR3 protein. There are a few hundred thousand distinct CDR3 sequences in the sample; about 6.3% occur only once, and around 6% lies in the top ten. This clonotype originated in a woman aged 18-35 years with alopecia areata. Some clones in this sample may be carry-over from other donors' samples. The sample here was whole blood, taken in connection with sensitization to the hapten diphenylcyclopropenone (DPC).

CDR3 amino acids: CASSYHGGASGANVLTF. For the CDR3, the DNA is TGTGCCAGCAGTTACCACGGAGGGGCTTCTGGGGCCAACGTCCTGACTTTC. The chain uses TRBV6-5 and TRBJ2-6, with TRBD2 as a possible D gene (6 bases). CDR1 is MNHEY, CDR2 SVGAGI, per germline. The CDR3 has 17 residues. The V end was cut by 2 bases, the J end by 1 base, with 12 bases between.